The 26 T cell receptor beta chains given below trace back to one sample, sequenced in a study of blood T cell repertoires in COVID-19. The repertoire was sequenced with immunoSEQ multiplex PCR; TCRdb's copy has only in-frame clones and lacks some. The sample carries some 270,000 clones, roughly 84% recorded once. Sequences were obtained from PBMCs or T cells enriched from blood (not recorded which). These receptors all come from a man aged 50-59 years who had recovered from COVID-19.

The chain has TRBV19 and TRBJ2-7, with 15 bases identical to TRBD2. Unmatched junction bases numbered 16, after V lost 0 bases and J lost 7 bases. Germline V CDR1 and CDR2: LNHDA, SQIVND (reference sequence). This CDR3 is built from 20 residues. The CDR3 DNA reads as TGTGCCAGTAGTATAGACCTCTCCGGGACTAGCGGGAGGTTTCCGAGGGAGCAGTACTTC. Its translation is CASSIDLSGTSGRFPREQYF. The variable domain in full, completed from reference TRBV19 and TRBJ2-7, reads DGGITQSPKYLFRKEGQNVTLSCEQNLNHDAMYWYRQDPGQGLRLIYYSQIVNDFQKGDIAEGYSVSREKKESFPLTVTSAQKNPTAFYLCASSIDLSGTSGRFPREQYFGPGTRLTVT.

The CDR3 region is CASSPQETQYF. In DNA form, the CDR3 reads TGTGCCAGCAGCCCACAAGAGACCCAGTACTTC. The chain couples TRBV7-8 to TRBJ2-5, with D unresolved. Germline V gene data show CDR1 as SGHVS and CDR2 as FQNEAQ. The V end lost 5 bases, the J end lost 2 bases, and 3 bases lay between the germline ends. This CDR3 spans 11 amino acids.

The DNA for the CDR3 is TGTGCCAGTAGTCCATCCTTCGACAGGGGGTCTCTTAATGAAAAACTGTTTTTT. Its translation is CASSPSFDRGSLNEKLFF. The chain is built from TRBV19 and TRBJ1-4; 9 nucleotides align to TRBD1. Germline CDR1 and CDR2: LNHDA and SQIVND (reference sequence). V lost 5 bases and J lost 4; bases outside the gene matches: 14. CDR3 length equals 18 residues.

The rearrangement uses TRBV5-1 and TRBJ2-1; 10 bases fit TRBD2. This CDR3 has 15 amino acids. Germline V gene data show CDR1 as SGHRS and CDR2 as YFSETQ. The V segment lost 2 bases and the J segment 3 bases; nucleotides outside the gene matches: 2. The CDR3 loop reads CASSLAGGDYNEQFF. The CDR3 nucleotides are TGCGCCAGCAGCTTAGCGGGAGGGGACTACAATGAGCAGTTCTTC. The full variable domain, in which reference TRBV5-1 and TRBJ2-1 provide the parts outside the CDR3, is KAGVTQTPRYLIKTRGQQVTLSCSPISGHRSVSWYQQTPGQGLQFLFEYFSETQRNKGNFPGRFSGRQFSNSRSEMNVSTLELGDSALYLCASSLAGGDYNEQFFGPGTRLTVL.

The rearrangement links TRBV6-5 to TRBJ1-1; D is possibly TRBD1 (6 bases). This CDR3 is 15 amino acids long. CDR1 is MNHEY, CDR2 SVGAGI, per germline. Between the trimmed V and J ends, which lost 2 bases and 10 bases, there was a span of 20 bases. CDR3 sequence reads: CASSYGLAGSRGAFF. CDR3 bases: TGTGCCAGCAGTTACGGTCTGGCAGGGAGCAGGGGAGCTTTCTTT.

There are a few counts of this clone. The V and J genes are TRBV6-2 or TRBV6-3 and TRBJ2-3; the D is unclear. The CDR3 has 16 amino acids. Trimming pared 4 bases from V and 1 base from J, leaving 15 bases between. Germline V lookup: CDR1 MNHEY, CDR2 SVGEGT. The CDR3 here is CASSLSRTPGTDTQYF. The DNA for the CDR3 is TGTGCCAGCAGTTTGTCTCGAACCCCGGGCACAGATACGCAGTATTTT.

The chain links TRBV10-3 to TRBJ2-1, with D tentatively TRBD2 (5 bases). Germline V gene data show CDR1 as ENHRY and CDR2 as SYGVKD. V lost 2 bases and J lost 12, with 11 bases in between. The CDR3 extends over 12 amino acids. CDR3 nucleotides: TGTGCCATCAGTGAGGAGAGGGTAGGGCAGTTCTTC. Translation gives CAISEERVGQFF.

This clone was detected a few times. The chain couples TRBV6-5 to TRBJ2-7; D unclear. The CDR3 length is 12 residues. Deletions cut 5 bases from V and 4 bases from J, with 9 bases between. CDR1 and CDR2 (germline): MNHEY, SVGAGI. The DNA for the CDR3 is TGTGCCAGCAGTCCCGAGCGATACGAGCAGTACTTC. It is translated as CASSPERYEQYF.

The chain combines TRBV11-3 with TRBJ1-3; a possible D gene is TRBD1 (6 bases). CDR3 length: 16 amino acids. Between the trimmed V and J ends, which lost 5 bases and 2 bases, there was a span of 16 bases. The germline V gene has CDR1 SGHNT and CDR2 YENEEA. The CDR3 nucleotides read TGTGCCAGCAGCCCCCCCGGGGGGCATACTGGAAACACCATATATTTT. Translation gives CASSPPGGHTGNTIYF.

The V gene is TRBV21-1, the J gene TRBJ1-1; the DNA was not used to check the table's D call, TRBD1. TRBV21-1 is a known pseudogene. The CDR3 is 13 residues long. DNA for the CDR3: TGTGCCAGCAGCAAGGGGGCAGGGATCGAGGCTTTCTTT. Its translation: CASSKGAGIEAFF.

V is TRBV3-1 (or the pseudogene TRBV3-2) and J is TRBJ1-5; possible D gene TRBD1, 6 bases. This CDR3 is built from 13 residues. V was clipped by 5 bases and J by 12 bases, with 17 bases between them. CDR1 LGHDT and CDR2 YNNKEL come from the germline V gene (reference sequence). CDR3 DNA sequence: TGTGCCAGCAGCTTGTTACAGGGTGGAGACCAGCATTTT. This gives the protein CASSLLQGGDQHF.

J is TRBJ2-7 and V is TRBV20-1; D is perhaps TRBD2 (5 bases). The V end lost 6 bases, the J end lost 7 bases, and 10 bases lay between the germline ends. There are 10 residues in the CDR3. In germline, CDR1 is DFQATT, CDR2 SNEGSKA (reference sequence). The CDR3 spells CSASRGEQYF. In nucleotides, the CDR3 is TGCAGTGCCTCCCGAGGGGAGCAGTACTTC.

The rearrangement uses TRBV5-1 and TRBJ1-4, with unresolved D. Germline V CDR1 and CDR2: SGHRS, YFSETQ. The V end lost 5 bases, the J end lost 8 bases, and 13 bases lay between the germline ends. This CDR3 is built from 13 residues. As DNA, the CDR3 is TGCGCCAGCAGACTAGCGGTAGGCGAAAAACTGTTTTTT. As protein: CASRLAVGEKLFF. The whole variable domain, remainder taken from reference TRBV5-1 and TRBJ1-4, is KAGVTQTPRYLIKTRGQQVTLSCSPISGHRSVSWYQQTPGQGLQFLFEYFSETQRNKGNFPGRFSGRQFSNSRSEMNVSTLELGDSALYLCASRLAVGEKLFFGSGTQLSVL.

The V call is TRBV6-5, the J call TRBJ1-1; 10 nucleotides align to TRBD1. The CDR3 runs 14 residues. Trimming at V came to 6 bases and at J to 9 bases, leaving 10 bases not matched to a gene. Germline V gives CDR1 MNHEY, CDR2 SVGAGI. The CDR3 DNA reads TGTGCCAGCAGAGACCCGGGACAGGGGACTAAAGCTTTCTTT. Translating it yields CASRDPGQGTKAFF.

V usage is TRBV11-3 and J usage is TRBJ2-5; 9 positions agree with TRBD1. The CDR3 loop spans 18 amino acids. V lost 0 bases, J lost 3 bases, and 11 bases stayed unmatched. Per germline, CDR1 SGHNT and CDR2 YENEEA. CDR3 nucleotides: TGTGCCAGCAGCTTAGACAGTACGGGACAGGGAGTAGAAGAGACCCAGTACTTC. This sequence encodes CASSLDSTGQGVEETQYF. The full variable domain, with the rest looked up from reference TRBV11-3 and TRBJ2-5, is EAGVVQSPRYKIIEKKQPVAFWCNPISGHNTLYWYLQNLGQGPELLIRYENEEAVDDSQLPKDRFSAERLKGVDSTLKIQPAELGDSAVYLCASSLDSTGQGVEETQYFGPGTRLLVL.

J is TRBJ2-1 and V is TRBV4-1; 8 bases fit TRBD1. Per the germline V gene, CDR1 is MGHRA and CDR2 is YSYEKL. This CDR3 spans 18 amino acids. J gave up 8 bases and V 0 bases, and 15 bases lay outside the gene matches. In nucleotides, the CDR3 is TGCGCCAGCAGCCAAGAGGGAGAGGCAGGGGGCCCCTTGGATGAGCAGTTCTTC. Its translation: CASSQEGEAGGPLDEQFF.

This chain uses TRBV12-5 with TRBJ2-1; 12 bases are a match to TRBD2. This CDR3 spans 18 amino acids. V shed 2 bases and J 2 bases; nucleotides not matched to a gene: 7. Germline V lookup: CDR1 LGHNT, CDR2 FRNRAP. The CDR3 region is CASGLLAGGPAAYNEQFF. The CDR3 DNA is TGTGCTAGTGGTTTGCTAGCGGGGGGGCCTGCCGCCTACAATGAGCAGTTCTTC.

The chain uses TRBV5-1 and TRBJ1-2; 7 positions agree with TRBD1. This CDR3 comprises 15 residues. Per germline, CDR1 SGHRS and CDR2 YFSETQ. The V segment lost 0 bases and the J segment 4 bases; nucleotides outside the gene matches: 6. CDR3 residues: CASSLVPGGRYGYTF. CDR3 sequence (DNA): TGCGCCAGCAGCTTGGTTCCAGGGGGACGCTATGGCTACACCTTC.

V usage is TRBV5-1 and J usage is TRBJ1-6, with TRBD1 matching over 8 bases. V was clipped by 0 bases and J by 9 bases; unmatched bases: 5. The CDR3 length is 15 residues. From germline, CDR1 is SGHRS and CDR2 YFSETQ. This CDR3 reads CASSLAGQGSSPLHF. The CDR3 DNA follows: TGCGCCAGCAGCTTGGCCGGACAGGGAAGTTCACCCCTCCACTTT.

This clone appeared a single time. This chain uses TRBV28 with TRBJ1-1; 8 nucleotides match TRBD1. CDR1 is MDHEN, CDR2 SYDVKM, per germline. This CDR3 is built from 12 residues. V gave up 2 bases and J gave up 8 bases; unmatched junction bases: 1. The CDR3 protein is CASSLRTGEAFF. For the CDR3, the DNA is TGTGCCAGCAGTTTAAGGACAGGGGAAGCTTTCTTT.

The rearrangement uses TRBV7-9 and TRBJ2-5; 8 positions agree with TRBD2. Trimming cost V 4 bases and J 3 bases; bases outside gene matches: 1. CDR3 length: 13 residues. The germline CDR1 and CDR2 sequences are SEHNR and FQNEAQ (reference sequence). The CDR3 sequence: CASSSGGEETQYF. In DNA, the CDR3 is TGTGCCAGCAGCTCCGGGGGGGAAGAGACCCAGTACTTC.

Here the CDR3 reads CASSLQGAGELFF. The CDR3 DNA is TGTGCCAGCAGTTTACAGGGCGCCGGGGAGCTGTTTTTT. The chain combines TRBV12-3 or TRBV12-4 with TRBJ2-2, with D maybe TRBD1 (5 bases). Trimming removed 2 bases at V and 6 bases at J, with 7 bases between. The CDR3 loop spans 13 amino acids.

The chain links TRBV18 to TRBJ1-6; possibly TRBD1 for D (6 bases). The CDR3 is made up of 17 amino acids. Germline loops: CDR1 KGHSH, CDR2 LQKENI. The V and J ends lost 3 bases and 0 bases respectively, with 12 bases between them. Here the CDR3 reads CASSPTTGSSYNSPLHF. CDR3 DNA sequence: TGTGCCAGCTCACCCACCACAGGGAGCTCCTATAATTCACCCCTCCACTTT.

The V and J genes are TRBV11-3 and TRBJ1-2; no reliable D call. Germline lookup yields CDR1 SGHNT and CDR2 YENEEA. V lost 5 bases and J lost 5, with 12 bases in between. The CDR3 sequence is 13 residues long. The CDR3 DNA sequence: TGTGCCAGCAGCCTCAACGCAGATTATGGCTACACCTTC. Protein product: CASSLNADYGYTF.

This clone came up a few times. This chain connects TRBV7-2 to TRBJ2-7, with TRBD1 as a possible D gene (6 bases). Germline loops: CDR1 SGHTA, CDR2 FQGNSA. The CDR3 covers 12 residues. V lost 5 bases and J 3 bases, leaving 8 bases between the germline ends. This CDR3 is CASSTGIYEQYF. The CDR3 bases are TGTGCCAGCAGCACAGGGATCTACGAGCAGTACTTC.

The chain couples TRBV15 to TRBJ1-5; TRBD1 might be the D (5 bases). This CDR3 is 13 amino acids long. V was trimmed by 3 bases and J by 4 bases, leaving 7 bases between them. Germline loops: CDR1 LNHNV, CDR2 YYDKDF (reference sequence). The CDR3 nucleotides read TGTGCCACCAGCAGGACAGCTAATCAGCCCCAGCATTTT. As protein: CATSRTANQPQHF.